This T cell receptor (beta chain) was documented in a study of cytomegalovirus exposure and HLA in healthy donors. Study outcomes and limitations: Near-uniform donor sequencing depth was presumed by presence/absence analyses.

A remark on this clone: The antigen is undetermined.

PCR primers comprised 60 Vbeta and 13 Jbeta primers. Assay: immunoSEQ multiplex PCR; the TCRdb copy retains only in-frame clones and omits some. Of about 130,000 clones listed, about three quarters were seen once; the top ten hold less than 2%. Trimming removed 4 bases from V and 10 bases from J, with 19 bases in between. The CDR3 consists of 14 residues. Germline assignment: CDR1 SGHRS and CDR2 YFSETQ. This receptor was identified in a man between 50 and 59 years old in good health and CMV-seronegative. What was sequenced was PBMCs. The rearrangement uses TRBV5-1 and TRBJ2-3, with a weak D call TRBD2 (6 bases). For the CDR3, the DNA is TGCGCCAGCAGCACCCGGGGCCCTGAGCGGGCGCAGTATTTT. It specifies CASSTRGPERAQYF.